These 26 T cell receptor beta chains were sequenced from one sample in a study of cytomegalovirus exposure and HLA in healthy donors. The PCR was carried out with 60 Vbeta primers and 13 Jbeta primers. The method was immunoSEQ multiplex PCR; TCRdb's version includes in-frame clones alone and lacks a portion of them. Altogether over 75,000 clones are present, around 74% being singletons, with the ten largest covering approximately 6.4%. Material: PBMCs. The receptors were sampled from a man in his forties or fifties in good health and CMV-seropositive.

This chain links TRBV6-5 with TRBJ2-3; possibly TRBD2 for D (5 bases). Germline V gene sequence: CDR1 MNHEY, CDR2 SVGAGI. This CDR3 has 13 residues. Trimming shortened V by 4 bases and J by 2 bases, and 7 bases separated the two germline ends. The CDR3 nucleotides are TGTGCCAGCAGTTCGGGGATCACAGATACGCAGTATTTT. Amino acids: CASSSGITDTQYF.

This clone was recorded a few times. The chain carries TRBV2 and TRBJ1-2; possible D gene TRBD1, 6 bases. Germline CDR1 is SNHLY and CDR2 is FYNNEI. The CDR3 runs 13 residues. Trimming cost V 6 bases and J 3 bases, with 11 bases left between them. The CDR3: CASRVGGDYGYTF. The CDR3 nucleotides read TGTGCCAGCAGGGTAGGGGGGGACTATGGCTACACCTTC.

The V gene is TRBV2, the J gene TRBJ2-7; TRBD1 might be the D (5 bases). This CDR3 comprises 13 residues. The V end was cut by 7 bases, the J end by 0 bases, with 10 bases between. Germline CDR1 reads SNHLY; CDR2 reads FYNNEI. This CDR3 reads CASTDTISYEQYF. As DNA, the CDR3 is TGTGCCAGCACGGACACAATCTCCTACGAGCAGTACTTC.

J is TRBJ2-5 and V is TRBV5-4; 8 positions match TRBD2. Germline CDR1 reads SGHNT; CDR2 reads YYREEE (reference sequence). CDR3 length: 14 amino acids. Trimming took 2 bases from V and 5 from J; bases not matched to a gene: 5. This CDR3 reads CASSLEGLEETQYF. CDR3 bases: TGTGCCAGCAGCTTAGAGGGACTAGAGGAGACCCAGTACTTC.

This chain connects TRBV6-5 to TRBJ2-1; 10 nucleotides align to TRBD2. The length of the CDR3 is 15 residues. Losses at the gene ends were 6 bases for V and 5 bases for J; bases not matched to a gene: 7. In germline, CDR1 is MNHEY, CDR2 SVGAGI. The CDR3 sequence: CASSTLAGLNNEQFF. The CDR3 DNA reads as TGTGCCAGCAGCACACTAGCGGGGTTAAACAATGAGCAGTTCTTC.

The CDR3 spells CATAEGEGQPQHF. CDR3 in DNA: TGTGCCACCGCCGAAGGGGAAGGTCAGCCCCAGCATTTT. The chain carries TRBV15 and TRBJ1-5; the D gene is possibly TRBD1 (5 bases). Trimming cost V 8 bases and J 6 bases, with 14 bases left between them. Germline CDR1 is LNHNV and CDR2 is YYDKDF (reference sequence). This CDR3 is built from 13 residues.

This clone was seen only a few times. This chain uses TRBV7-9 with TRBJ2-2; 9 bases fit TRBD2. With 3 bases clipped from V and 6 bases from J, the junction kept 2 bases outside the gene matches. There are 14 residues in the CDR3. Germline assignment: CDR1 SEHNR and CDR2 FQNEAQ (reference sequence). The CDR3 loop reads CASSLVAGAGELFF. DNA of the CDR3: TGTGCCAGCAGCTTGGTAGCGGGAGCCGGGGAGCTGTTTTTT.

The CDR3 DNA reads TGCAGCGTTCACCAGGGAGGGGAGGGCTATGGCTACACCTTC. It specifies CSVHQGGEGYGYTF. The rearrangement joins TRBV29-1 to TRBJ1-2; a possible D gene is TRBD1 (5 bases). CDR1 is SQVTM and CDR2 is ANQGSEA in the germline V gene. The CDR3 contains 14 residues. The V end lost 5 bases, the J end lost 4 bases, and 17 bases lay between the germline ends.

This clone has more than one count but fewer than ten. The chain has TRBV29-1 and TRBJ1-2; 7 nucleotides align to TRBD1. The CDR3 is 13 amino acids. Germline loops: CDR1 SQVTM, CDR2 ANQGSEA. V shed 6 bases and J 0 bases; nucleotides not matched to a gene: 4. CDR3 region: CSVLQGANYGYTF. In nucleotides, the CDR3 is TGCAGCGTACTCCAGGGGGCTAACTATGGCTACACCTTC.

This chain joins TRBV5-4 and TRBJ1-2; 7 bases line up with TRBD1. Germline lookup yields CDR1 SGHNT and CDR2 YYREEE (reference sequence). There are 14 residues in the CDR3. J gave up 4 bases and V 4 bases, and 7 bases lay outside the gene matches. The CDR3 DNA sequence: TGTGCCAGCAGCGTCGGACAGGAAATCTATGGCTACACCTTC. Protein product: CASSVGQEIYGYTF.

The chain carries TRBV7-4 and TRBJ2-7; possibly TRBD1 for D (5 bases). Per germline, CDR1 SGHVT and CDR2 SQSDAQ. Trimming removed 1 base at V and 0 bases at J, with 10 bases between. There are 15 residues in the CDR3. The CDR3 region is CASSLVWQGSYEQYF. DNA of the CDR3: TGTGCCAGCAGCTTAGTCTGGCAGGGCTCCTACGAGCAGTACTTC.

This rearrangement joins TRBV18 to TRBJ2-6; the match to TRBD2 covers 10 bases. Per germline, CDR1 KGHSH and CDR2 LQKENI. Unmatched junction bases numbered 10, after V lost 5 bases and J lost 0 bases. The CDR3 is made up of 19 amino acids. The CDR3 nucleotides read TGTGCCAGCTCAGCCCTTGGACTAGCGGAGCACTCTGGGGCCAACGTCCTGACTTTC. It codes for CASSALGLAEHSGANVLTF.

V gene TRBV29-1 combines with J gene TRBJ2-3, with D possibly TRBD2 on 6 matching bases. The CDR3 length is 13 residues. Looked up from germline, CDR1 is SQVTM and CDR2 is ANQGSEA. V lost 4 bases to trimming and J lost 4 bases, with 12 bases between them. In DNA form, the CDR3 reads TGCAGCGTTGTCGGTGGAGGGTCAGATACGCAGTATTTT. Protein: CSVVGGGSDTQYF.

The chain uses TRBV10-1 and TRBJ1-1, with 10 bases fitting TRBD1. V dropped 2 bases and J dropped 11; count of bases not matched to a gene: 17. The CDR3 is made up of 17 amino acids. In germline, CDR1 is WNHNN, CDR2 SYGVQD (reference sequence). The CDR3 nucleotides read TGCGCCAGCAGTGAGAGGGTCCCCGGGACAGGGGCGATGGAGGCTTTCTTT. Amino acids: CASSERVPGTGAMEAFF.

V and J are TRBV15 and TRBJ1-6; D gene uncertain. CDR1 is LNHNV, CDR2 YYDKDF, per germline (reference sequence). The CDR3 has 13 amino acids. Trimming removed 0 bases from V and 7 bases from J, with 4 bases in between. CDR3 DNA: TGTGCCACCAGCAGAGAAGAGAATTCACCCCTCCACTTT. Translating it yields CATSREENSPLHF.

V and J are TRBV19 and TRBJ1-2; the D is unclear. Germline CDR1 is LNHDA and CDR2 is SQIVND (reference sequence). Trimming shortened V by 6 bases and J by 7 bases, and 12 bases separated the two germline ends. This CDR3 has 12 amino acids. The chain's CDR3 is CASSLGRSGYTF. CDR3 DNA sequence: TGTGCCAGTAGCCTGGGTAGGAGTGGCTACACCTTC.

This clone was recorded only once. In DNA form, the CDR3 reads TGTGCCAGCAGTTTGGACCATCCTAGCAAAGGCGGGAACCACTACAATGAGCAGTTCTTC. Encoded protein: CASSLDHPSKGGNHYNEQFF. The chain carries TRBV27 and TRBJ2-1, with D perhaps matching TRBD2 (6 bases). Trimming removed 3 bases at V and 3 bases at J, with 27 bases between. The CDR3 covers 20 residues. CDR1 is MNHEY, CDR2 SMNVEV, per germline (reference sequence).

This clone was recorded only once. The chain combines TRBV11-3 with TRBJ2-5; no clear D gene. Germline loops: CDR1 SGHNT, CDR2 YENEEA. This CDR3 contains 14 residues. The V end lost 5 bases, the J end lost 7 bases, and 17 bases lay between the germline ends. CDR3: CASSTPATPGTQYF. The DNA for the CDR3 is TGTGCCAGCAGCACCCCAGCCACCCCAGGGACCCAGTACTTC.

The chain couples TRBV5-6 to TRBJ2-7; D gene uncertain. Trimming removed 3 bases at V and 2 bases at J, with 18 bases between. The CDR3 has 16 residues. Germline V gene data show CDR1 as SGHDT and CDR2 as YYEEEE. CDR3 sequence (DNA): TGTGCCAGCAGCTCTCAATTCCAGCGTCTCCCCTACGAGCAGTACTTC. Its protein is CASSSQFQRLPYEQYF.

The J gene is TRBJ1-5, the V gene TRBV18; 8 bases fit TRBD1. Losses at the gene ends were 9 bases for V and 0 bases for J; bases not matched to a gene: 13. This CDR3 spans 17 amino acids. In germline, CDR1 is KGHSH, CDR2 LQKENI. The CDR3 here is CASSPPPGQASNQPQHF. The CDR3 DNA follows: TGTGCCAGTTCTCCACCCCCGGGACAGGCTAGCAATCAGCCCCAGCATTTT.

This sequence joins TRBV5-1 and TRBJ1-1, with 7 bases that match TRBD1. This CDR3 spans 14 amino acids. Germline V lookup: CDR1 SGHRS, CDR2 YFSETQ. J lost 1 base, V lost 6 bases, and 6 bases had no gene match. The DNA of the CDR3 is TGCGCCAGCAACCAGGGGGACAGGAACACTGAAGCTTTCTTT. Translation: CASNQGDRNTEAFF.

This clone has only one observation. Here the CDR3 reads CASSPALAGSYEQYF. The CDR3 nucleotides read TGTGCCAGCAGCCCTGCTCTAGCGGGGTCCTACGAGCAGTACTTC. The chain has TRBV7-3 and TRBJ2-7; 9 nucleotides align to TRBD2. The CDR3 is made up of 15 amino acids. The germline V gene encodes CDR1 SGHTA and CDR2 FQGTGA. V was clipped by 5 bases and J by 1 base; unmatched bases: 6.

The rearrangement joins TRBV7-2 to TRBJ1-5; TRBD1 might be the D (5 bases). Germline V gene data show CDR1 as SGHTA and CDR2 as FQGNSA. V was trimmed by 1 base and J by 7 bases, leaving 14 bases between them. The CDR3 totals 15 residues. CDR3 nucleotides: TGTGCCAGCAGCTTAGGGTGGGGCCGGTGGCAGCCCCAGCATTTT. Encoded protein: CASSLGWGRWQPQHF.

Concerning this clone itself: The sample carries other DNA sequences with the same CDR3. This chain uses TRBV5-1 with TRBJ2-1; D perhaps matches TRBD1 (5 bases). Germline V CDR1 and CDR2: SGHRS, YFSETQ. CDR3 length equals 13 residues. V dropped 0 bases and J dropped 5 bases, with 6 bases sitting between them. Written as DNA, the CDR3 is TGCGCCAGCAGCTTGGACAGGAACAATGAGCAGTTCTTC. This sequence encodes CASSLDRNNEQFF.

The DNA of the CDR3 is TGTGCCAGCAGTACCGACAGCTGGAGTAACATTCAGTACTTC. This translates into CASSTDSWSNIQYF. The V and J genes are TRBV2 and TRBJ2-4; the D gene is possibly TRBD1 (5 bases). The CDR3 totals 14 residues. CDR1 is SNHLY and CDR2 is FYNNEI in the germline V gene. Trimming stripped 5 bases from V and 7 bases from J, with 15 bases between.

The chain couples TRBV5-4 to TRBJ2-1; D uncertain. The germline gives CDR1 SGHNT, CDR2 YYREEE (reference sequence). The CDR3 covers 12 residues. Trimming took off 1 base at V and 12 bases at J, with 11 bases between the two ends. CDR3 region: CASSLPPRGQFF. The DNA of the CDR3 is TGTGCCAGCAGCTTGCCCCCTCGAGGGCAGTTCTTC. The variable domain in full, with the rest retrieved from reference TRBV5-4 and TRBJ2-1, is ETGVTQSPTHLIKTRGQQVTLRCSSQSGHNTVSWYQQALGQGPQFIFQYYREEENGRGNFPPRFSGLQFPNYSSELNVNALELDDSALYLCASSLPPRGQFFGPGTRLTVL.